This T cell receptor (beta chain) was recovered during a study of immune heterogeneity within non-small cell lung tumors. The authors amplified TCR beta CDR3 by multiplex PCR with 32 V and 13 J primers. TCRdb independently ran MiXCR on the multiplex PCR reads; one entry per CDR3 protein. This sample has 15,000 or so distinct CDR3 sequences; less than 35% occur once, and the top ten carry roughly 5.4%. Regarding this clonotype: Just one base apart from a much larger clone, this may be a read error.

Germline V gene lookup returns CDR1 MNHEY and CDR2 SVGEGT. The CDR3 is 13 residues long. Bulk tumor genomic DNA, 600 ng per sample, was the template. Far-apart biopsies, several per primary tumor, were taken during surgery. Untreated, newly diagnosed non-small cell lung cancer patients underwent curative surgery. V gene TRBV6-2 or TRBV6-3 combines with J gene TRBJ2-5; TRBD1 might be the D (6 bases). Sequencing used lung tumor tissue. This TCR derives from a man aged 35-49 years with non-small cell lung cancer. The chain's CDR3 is CASNPQGQETQCF. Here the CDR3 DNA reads TGTGCCAGCAACCCACAGGGCCAAGAGACCCAGTGCTTC.